This T cell receptor beta chain appears in the sequencing data of a study of identifying expanded T cells in peripheral blood. During the collection period, no donor immune events like infections were recorded. Study-level points and caveats: Differentially abundant clones: about 1.2 between replicates, around 16 at roughly 2 weeks, 19 to 20 at four.

As concerns this clone: Its specificity is unknown.

The data were produced by immunoSEQ multiplex PCR, yet TCRdb's version contains in-frame clones alone and is incomplete. The sample lists 50,000 to 65,000 clones; roughly 89% were seen once. The CDR3 has 17 residues. Germline-derived CDR1 and CDR2 are LNHDA and SQIVND (reference sequence). J lost 1 base, V lost 5 bases, and 9 bases had no gene match. V gene TRBV19 combines with J gene TRBJ2-2; 8 bases line up with TRBD1. The receptor was derived from a person aged 18 to 75 in good health. The sequencing sample was made of blood. The CDR3 region is CASSGVWGTGNTGELFF. CDR3 DNA sequence: TGTGCCAGTAGTGGGGTCTGGGGGACAGGGAACACCGGGGAGCTGTTTTTT.